Below, one T cell receptor beta chain is given with its context. Its antigen has not been determined. Base qualities are not recorded, but no much larger clone differs from it by a single base. The entry originates in a study of Ad26.COV2.S vaccination and SARS-CoV-2 variants (dated by TCRdb to about 2021). A note on the overall study: Vaccine-arm donors were drawn from COV1001, a multicentre, randomized, double-blind, placebo-controlled phase I-IIa trial of Ad26.COV2.S in healthy adults. Ad26.COV2.S was administered intramuscularly at a dose of 5x10^10 or 1x10^11 viral particles, either as one shot or as two shots given 56 days apart. Sequencing of the TCRbeta repertoire served to evaluate the specificity and breadth of SARS-CoV-2-reactive T cell receptors following Ad26.COV2.S vaccination. The TCR-sequenced set comprised around 30 samples: some 19 Ad26.COV2.S vaccine recipients, 5 placebo recipients and 8 SARS-CoV-2 convalescent individuals. Participants in the trial were split at random into five groups of five each, receiving low-dose or high-dose Ad26.COV2.S once or twice, or else placebo on both occasions. Blinding of investigators to trial group allocation was maintained during experiments and outcome assessment.

The study at large found these results: The study was not powered for comparison of responses between vaccine doses or regimens. According to the authors, total T cell responses may have been underestimated by the TCR breadth and depth analyses. Higher spike-specific TCR breadth was observed in Ad26.COV2.S recipients than in placebo recipients (P = 0.0014). After vaccination, substantial breadth of spike-specific CD8+ and CD4+ T cell responses was reported. Vaccine and placebo recipients had similar non-spike TCR breadth, a finding consistent with the vaccine containing only spike.

V is cut by 2 bases and J by 4 bases, and the space between the germline ends is 14 bases. CDR1 and CDR2 are drawn from the germline V gene (reference sequence): LNHDA, SQIVND. From cysteine to phenylalanine, the CDR3 is 15 amino acids long. Only CDR3 DNA remains: 45 bases, in frame from the first base. The label giving this sample's treatment or condition can be read as: around 19 received Ad26.COV2.S at low or high dose, single or two shots; roughly five received placebo; per-sample allocation not given. For vaccine and placebo recipients, repertoires were sequenced using samples collected on day 63 after the first injection. Cohort 1b enrolled roughly 25 adults aged 18-55 years at a single site in Boston, USA, between 29 July and 7 August 2020. As a vaccine, Ad26.COV2.S was a replication-incompetent adenovirus type 26 vector that expressed a prefusion-stabilized SARS-CoV-2 spike protein derived from the original Wuhan strain.

The immunoSEQ Assay was the method used to sequence TCRbeta CDR3 regions. After extraction, genomic DNA underwent amplification by bias-controlled multiplex PCR, followed by high-throughput sequencing. On the study's bioinformatics: To quantify the absolute abundance of every unique TCRbeta CDR3 region, sequences were collapsed and filtered. T cell fraction was estimated by normalization of TCRbeta template counts to usable DNA, with usable DNA being measured through amplification of reference genes present in all nucleated cells. Repertoire TCRs were annotated as SARS-CoV-2-specific when V gene, CDR3 amino acid sequence and J gene were exactly matched to a known reactive TCR set. The reference SARS-CoV-2 TCR set came from MIRA and was filtered for enrichment in COVID-19-positive ImmuneCODE repertoires, removing public or cross-reactive TCRs. Using the MIRA antigens, annotated TCRs were further analysed by specific ORF or by position within an ORF. Breadth was defined as annotated unique rearrangements over total unique productive rearrangements; depth was the summed frequency of those rearrangements. Two-sided Wilcoxon rank-sum tests were used to compare TCR breadth between groups. Here the immuneACCESS table is served through TCRdb, limited to in-frame sequences with V and J called. Missing clones are a known gap in these copies; in checked studies unresolved V genes cover under half, and the rest lacks a known reason. V, J and clone size derive from that table, while D and trimming were established from the DNA sequence. This sample comprises about 460,000 clones, approximately 90% of them detected only once. The leading ten clones occupy 1.7% of the sample.

In this chain, TRBV19 is recombined with TRBJ1-2; TRBD1 is a weak D gene call, 5 bases matching. Here the sequenced sample was peripheral blood, taken in a trial of Ad26.COV2.S vaccine versus placebo. This clonotype was sampled from a person aged 18-60 years who received the Ad26.COV2.S COVID-19 vaccine or a placebo. The nucleotides read TGTGCCAGTAGTATAAGTGGGGGTCAGCTCTATGGCTACACCTTC. Its amino acids are CASSISGGQLYGYTF.